Presented here are 6 T cell receptor beta chains from one specimen sequenced in a study of T cells in Graves' hyperthyroidism and ophthalmopathy. The source material, RNA transcripts, was used to amplify TCR beta CDR3 regions. First-round RT-PCR with HTBI primers amplified the TCR CDR3 region. TCRdb passed the multiplex PCR reads through MiXCR, listing each CDR3 protein once. This sample has fewer than 700,000 distinct CDR3 sequences, with around 16% found just once. The material sequenced was blood. The receptors were gathered from a woman aged 25 to 39 with Graves' hyperthyroidism.

This clonotype was seen many times. The rearrangement joins TRBV10-3 to TRBJ2-5; D remains unclear. The CDR3 sequence is 14 residues long. From germline, CDR1 is ENHRY and CDR2 SYGVKD. Trimming took off 2 bases at V and 2 bases at J, with 9 bases between the two ends. As DNA, the CDR3 is TGTGCCATCAGTGAGGAACCCACTCAAGAGACCCAGTACTTC. Translating it yields CAISEEPTQETQYF.

In its sample, this clonotype was seen many times. The chain joins TRBV6-1 to TRBJ2-1; D ambiguous. Germline V gene sequence: CDR1 MNHNS, CDR2 SASEGT. Trimming took 0 bases from V and 7 from J, leaving 7 bases between them. The CDR3 totals 13 residues. This CDR3 reads CASSEAASNEQFF. The CDR3 DNA is TGTGCCAGCAGTGAAGCGGCGTCGAATGAGCAGTTCTTC.

The chain combines TRBV7-9 with TRBJ2-5; no definite D call. CDR3 size: 15 residues. Germline CDR1 and CDR2: SEHNR and FQNEAQ (reference sequence). With 4 bases removed from V and 2 bases from J, the gap between germline ends came to 14 bases. The CDR3: CASSYPLGRQETQYF. The CDR3 DNA reads as TGTGCCAGCAGCTACCCGTTGGGCAGACAAGAGACCCAGTACTTC.

This clonotype was counted between two and nine times. The chain recombines TRBV5-1 with TRBJ1-2; 8 nucleotides line up with TRBD1. The CDR3 sequence is 15 residues long. From germline, CDR1 is SGHRS and CDR2 YFSETQ. V lost 2 bases to trimming and J lost 6 bases; unmatched junction nucleotides: 9. CDR3 sequence reads: CASSLRTGGDDGYTF. CDR3 nucleotide sequence: TGCGCCAGCAGCTTACGTACAGGGGGAGATGATGGCTACACCTTC.

A few counts support this clonotype. The rearrangement joins TRBV20-1 to TRBJ2-1, with D possibly TRBD1 on 5 matching bases. This CDR3 is 13 amino acids long. Germline V CDR1 and CDR2: DFQATT, SNEGSKA (reference sequence). V was pared by 5 bases and J by 3 bases, with 11 bases between. The CDR3 spells CSAPPQGYNEQFF. In nucleotides, the CDR3 is TGCAGTGCTCCCCCGCAGGGCTACAATGAGCAGTTCTTC.

This clonotype was counted at least ten times. This rearrangement joins TRBV29-1 to TRBJ2-1; D is perhaps TRBD2 (5 bases). The CDR3 consists of 14 residues. V was shortened by 3 bases and J by 0 bases, with 9 bases between the two germline ends. Germline V CDR1 and CDR2: SQVTM, ANQGSEA. CDR3 coding DNA: TGCAGCGTTGAGCTTGCGGGCTCCTACAATGAGCAGTTCTTC. It translates to CSVELAGSYNEQFF.